This TCR beta chain was observed in a study of CD4+ T cells in melanoma. For this clone: What it recognizes is unknown.

Germline V gives CDR1 LGHNA, CDR2 YNFKEQ. The CDR3 loop spans 14 amino acids. Trimming removed 6 bases at V and 5 bases at J, with 16 bases between. Clones were sequenced by immunoSEQ multiplex PCR, and TCRdb holds only the in-frame ones, with some missing. The repertoire holds 14,000 to 15,000 clones, with approximately 63% as singletons. Study-wide results and limits: CD8+ T cell, macrophage and B cell function reportedly correlated with neoantigen-specific CD4+ T cells.

This TCR was recovered from a human donor with melanoma. The chain is built from TRBV4-2 and TRBJ2-5; D is undetermined. The source material was cells from a culture (not recorded whether cultured in vitro). CDR3 DNA: TGTGCCAGCAGAGGGTTAGGACGAAGGGAGACCCAGTACTTC. Protein: CASRGLGRRETQYF.